Reported below is one TCR beta chain. Here immunoSEQ multiplex PCR was the method, and the copy in TCRdb shows in-frame clones only, minus some. The data contain around 37,000 clones, 85% of them singletons. CDR3 size: 11 residues. Trimming left V 10 bases short and J 1 base short, with 4 bases between. Germline CDR1 is LNHDA and CDR2 is SQIVND (reference sequence). The sample originates from a study of T cell clonotyping in hematopoietic cell transplantation. Specified time point: recipient sample about 28 days before transplant, after cytoreduction. This specimen was peripheral blood mononuclear cells, taken before stem cell transplant. The V call is TRBV19, the J call TRBJ2-2, with no clear D. This clonotype was obtained from a man in his fifties or sixties with acute myeloid leukemia. Some clones in this sample may be carry-over from other donors' samples. CDR3 protein: CATGNTGELFF. The CDR3 DNA follows: TGTGCCACAGGGAACACCGGGGAGCTGTTTTTT. Together with reference TRBV19 and TRBJ2-2, the CDR3 gives the full variable domain: DGGITQSPKYLFRKEGQNVTLSCEQNLNHDAMYWYRQDPGQGLRLIYYSQIVNDFQKGDIAEGYSVSREKKESFPLTVTSAQKNPTAFYLCATGNTGELFFGEGSRLTVL.